The 21 T cell receptor beta chains below come from one sample, sequenced in a study of shared clonotypes between healthy human individuals. Repertoires were generated with immunoSEQ multiplex PCR, while TCRdb's copy carries only in-frame clones and drops some. The table shows about 2 million clones, with about 95% occurring only once. CD45RO-negative cells were positively selected for CCR7, leaving out terminally differentiated effector memory CD45RA+ cells. The specimen sequenced was naive CD8+ T cells sorted from blood. The receptors were gathered from a man aged 18 to 30 in good health.

As regards this clone: The sample has other DNA sequences that encode this CDR3 too. This chain joins TRBV5-1 and TRBJ2-7, with D uncertain. The CDR3 extends over 13 amino acids. Germline loops: CDR1 SGHRS, CDR2 YFSETQ. V was pared by 4 bases and J by 1 base, with 9 bases between. The CDR3 here is CASSLDGSYEQYF. In nucleotides, the CDR3 is TGCGCCAGCAGCCTGGACGGATCCTACGAGCAGTACTTC.

The rearrangement links TRBV14 to TRBJ1-2, with TRBD1 as a possible D gene (5 bases). Trimming shortened V by 5 bases and J by 3 bases, and 13 bases separated the two germline ends. The CDR3 has 14 amino acids. Germline CDR1 and CDR2: SGHDN and FVKESK. For the CDR3, the DNA is TGTGCCAGCAGCGACTGGGGCGACGACTATGGCTACACCTTC. Encoded protein: CASSDWGDDYGYTF.

This clone was observed a single time. The J gene is TRBJ2-3, the V gene TRBV4-1; D gene unclear. Per the germline V gene, CDR1 is MGHRA and CDR2 is YSYEKL. V lost 0 bases and J 10 bases, leaving 11 bases between the germline ends. The length of the CDR3 is 13 residues. DNA of the CDR3: TGCGCCAGCAGCCAAGACCTGGCCCCCTCGCAGTATTTT. The encoded protein is CASSQDLAPSQYF.

This clone was found once. The chain is built from TRBV13 and TRBJ2-1, with TRBD2 identical over 8 bases. Germline CDR1 reads PRHDT; CDR2 reads FYEKMQ (reference sequence). The CDR3 length is 16 residues. V shed 4 bases, J shed 2 bases, and the junction held 7 bases outside the gene matches. The DNA for the CDR3 is TGTGCCAGCAGCTACACTAGCGGAGGCCCCTACAATGAGCAGTTCTTC. Residues: CASSYTSGGPYNEQFF.

Comments on this clone: This sample also contains other DNA sequences that code for the same CDR3. The chain combines TRBV9 with TRBJ2-3; no definite D call. Trimming cost V 4 bases and J 2 bases, with 5 bases left between them. The CDR3 has 12 residues. Per the germline V gene, CDR1 is SGDLS and CDR2 is YYNGEE. Written as DNA, the CDR3 is TGTGCCAGCAGCCTCGACACAGATACGCAGTATTTT. This gives the protein CASSLDTDTQYF.

The CDR3 region has the DNA TGTGCCAGCAGAGACAGAGAGTATAGCAATCAGCCCCAGCATTTT. Encoded protein: CASRDREYSNQPQHF. This chain joins TRBV6-1 and TRBJ1-5; TRBD1 is a possible D gene (5 bases). V shed 6 bases and J shed 0 bases, with 12 bases lying between them. CDR1 is MNHNS, CDR2 SASEGT, per germline. This CDR3 is built from 15 residues.

As regards this clone: This sample also contains other DNA sequences that code for the same CDR3. The chain joins TRBV13 to TRBJ2-7; 7 nucleotides line up with TRBD2. Unmatched junction bases numbered 1, after V lost 3 bases and J lost 5 bases. CDR3 size: 12 residues. Germline V gene lookup returns CDR1 PRHDT and CDR2 FYEKMQ (reference sequence). The CDR3 sequence is CASSLGGNEQYF. In DNA form, the CDR3 reads TGTGCCAGCAGCTTGGGGGGGAACGAGCAGTACTTC.

V and J are TRBV11-2 and TRBJ2-7; a weak D match, TRBD1 (5 bases). This CDR3 comprises 15 residues. The ends were cut back, 0 bases at V and 0 bases at J, with 9 bases in the middle. The germline gives CDR1 SGHAT, CDR2 FQNNGV. CDR3 nucleotides: TGTGCCAGCAGCTTAGATCATGGGGCCTCCTACGAGCAGTACTTC. It is translated as CASSLDHGASYEQYF.

This chain links TRBV15 with TRBJ2-4, with D tentatively TRBD1 or TRBD2 (5 bases each). This CDR3 spans 15 amino acids. Trimming removed 5 bases from V and 8 bases from J, with 19 bases in between. The germline V gene encodes CDR1 LNHNV and CDR2 YYDKDF (reference sequence). CDR3 sequence: CATSPGTDLRDIQYF. In DNA, the CDR3 is TGTGCCACCAGCCCAGGGACGGACCTTAGGGACATTCAGTACTTC.

J is TRBJ2-7 and V is TRBV7-9; D is unclear. V was shortened by 5 bases and J by 2 bases, with 19 bases between the two germline ends. The V gene's germline CDR1 is SEHNR and CDR2 FQNEAQ (reference sequence). The CDR3 spans 16 residues. The CDR3 region is CASSAPTEALTYEQYF. Here the CDR3 DNA reads TGTGCCAGCAGCGCACCGACCGAAGCATTAACCTACGAGCAGTACTTC.

The chain combines TRBV30 with TRBJ1-5; unclear D gene. V was pared by 1 base and J by 0 bases, with 7 bases between. The germline V gene encodes CDR1 GTSNPN and CDR2 SVGIG (reference sequence). This CDR3 is 14 amino acids long. The DNA for the CDR3 is TGTGCCTGGAGTGACACTACTAGCAATCAGCCCCAGCATTTT. This codes for CAWSDTTSNQPQHF. The whole variable domain, remainder taken from reference TRBV30 and TRBJ1-5, is SQTIHQWPATLVQPVGSPLSLECTVEGTSNPNLYWYRQAAGRGLQLLFYSVGIGQISSEVPQNLSASRPQDRQFILSSKKLLLSDSGFYLCAWSDTTSNQPQHFGDGTRLSIL.

The V call is TRBV10-1, the J call TRBJ2-1; TRBD2 agrees at 9 bases. The germline V gene encodes CDR1 WNHNN and CDR2 SYGVQD (reference sequence). Trimming removed 2 bases from V and 2 bases from J; junction bases left unmatched: 10. This CDR3 has 18 amino acids. The CDR3 loop reads CASSEGRLAGPTYNEQFF. CDR3 bases: TGCGCCAGCAGTGAGGGGAGGCTAGCGGGACCTACCTACAATGAGCAGTTCTTC.

The V gene is TRBV5-8, the J gene TRBJ2-7, with D tentatively TRBD2 (6 bases). Trimming pared 2 bases from V and 6 bases from J, leaving 24 bases between. The germline gives CDR1 SGHTS, CDR2 YDEGEE. CDR3 size: 17 residues. The CDR3 region is CASSLRLSGEIGGEQYF. The CDR3 region has the DNA TGTGCCAGCAGCTTAAGGCTATCGGGGGAAATCGGGGGCGAGCAGTACTTC.

The chain is built from TRBV5-1 and TRBJ2-3; TRBD1 matches 8 bases. The V segment lost 3 bases and the J segment 1 base; nucleotides outside the gene matches: 1. Looked up from germline, CDR1 is SGHRS and CDR2 is YFSETQ. The CDR3 has 14 residues. CDR3 protein: CASSWGQGTDTQYF. The CDR3 coding sequence is TGCGCCAGCAGCTGGGGACAGGGCACAGATACGCAGTATTTT.

The J gene is TRBJ2-7, the V gene TRBV6-5; D is possibly TRBD1 (7 bases). CDR3 size: 13 residues. Trimming took off 2 bases at V and 7 bases at J, with 12 bases between the two ends. CDR1 is MNHEY, CDR2 SVGAGI, per germline. The CDR3 sequence: CASSYEGAGEQYF. In nucleotides, the CDR3 is TGTGCCAGCAGTTACGAGGGGGCGGGAGAGCAGTACTTC.

The V and J genes are TRBV15 and TRBJ2-5; D is possibly TRBD2 (5 bases). Germline V gene lookup returns CDR1 LNHNV and CDR2 YYDKDF (reference sequence). CDR3 length: 15 amino acids. The germline V and J ends were trimmed by 8 bases and 5 bases, with 21 bases remaining between them. The CDR3, as DNA: TGTGCCACCTCTGGCCGATACGGGGATGGGGAGACCCAGTACTTC. As protein: CATSGRYGDGETQYF.

The chain is built from TRBV4-1 and TRBJ2-7; 7 nucleotides match TRBD1. The CDR3 contains 15 residues. The trim removed 2 bases at V and 3 bases at J, leaving 7 bases unmatched. Looked up from germline, CDR1 is MGHRA and CDR2 is YSYEKL. The CDR3 loop reads CASSQRQGYYYEQYF. CDR3 in DNA: TGCGCCAGCAGCCAACGACAGGGTTACTACTACGAGCAGTACTTC.

This clone was seen once. The chain uses TRBV5-5 and TRBJ2-7; D might be TRBD1 or TRBD2, each matching 5 bases. There are 14 residues in the CDR3. CDR1 is SGHKS and CDR2 is YYEKEE in the germline V gene (reference sequence). With 4 bases removed from V and 5 bases from J, the gap between germline ends came to 16 bases. The CDR3 DNA reads TGTGCCAGCAGCCAATGGGACGGACCCAACGAGCAGTACTTC. Translated: CASSQWDGPNEQYF.

J is TRBJ2-7 and V is TRBV7-2; 9 bases align to TRBD2. Per germline, CDR1 SGHTA and CDR2 FQGNSA. The V and J ends lost 4 bases and 5 bases, in that order; junction bases with no gene match: 18. This CDR3 spans 18 amino acids. The CDR3 DNA reads as TGTGCCAGCAGCTCGAGGGGTCTTAGCGGGAGTGTTGGGGACGAGCAGTACTTC. Translating it yields CASSSRGLSGSVGDEQYF.

In DNA form, the CDR3 reads TGTGCCAGCAGTCGACTAGCGGGACACTACGAGCAGTACTTC. It encodes CASSRLAGHYEQYF. The V call is TRBV6-5, the J call TRBJ2-7, with TRBD2 matching 11 bases. With 5 bases clipped from V and 3 bases from J, the junction kept 3 bases outside the gene matches. Germline-derived CDR1 and CDR2 are MNHEY and SVGAGI. This CDR3 region has 14 residues.

This chain uses TRBV5-6 with TRBJ2-3, with 13 bases aligning to TRBD2. Trimming cost V 4 bases and J 4 bases; bases outside gene matches: 9. Germline loops: CDR1 SGHDT, CDR2 YYEEEE. The CDR3 consists of 17 residues. CDR3 region: CASSPLLAGGPSDTQYF. CDR3 nucleotides: TGTGCCAGCAGCCCCTTACTAGCGGGGGGGCCGTCAGATACGCAGTATTTT.